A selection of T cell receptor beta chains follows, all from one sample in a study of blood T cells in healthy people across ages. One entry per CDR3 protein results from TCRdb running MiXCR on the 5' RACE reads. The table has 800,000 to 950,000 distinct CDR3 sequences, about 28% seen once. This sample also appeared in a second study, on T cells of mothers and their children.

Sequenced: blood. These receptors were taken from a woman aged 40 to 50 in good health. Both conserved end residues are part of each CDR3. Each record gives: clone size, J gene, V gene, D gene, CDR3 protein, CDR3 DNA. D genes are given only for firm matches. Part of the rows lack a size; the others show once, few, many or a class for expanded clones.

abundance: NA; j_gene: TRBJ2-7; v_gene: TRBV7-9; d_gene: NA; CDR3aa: CASSGQRTYEQYF; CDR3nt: TGTGCCAGCAGCGGACAGCGAACCTACGAGCAGTACTTC
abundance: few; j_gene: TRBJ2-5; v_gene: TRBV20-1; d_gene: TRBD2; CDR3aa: CSARTSGAYQETQYF; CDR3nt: TGCAGTGCTCGGACTAGCGGTGCGTACCAAGAGACCCAGTACTTC
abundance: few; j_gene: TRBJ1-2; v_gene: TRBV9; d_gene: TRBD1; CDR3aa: CASSVDYGTGGGYTF; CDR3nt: TGTGCCAGCAGCGTAGACTATGGGACAGGGGGTGGCTACACCTTC
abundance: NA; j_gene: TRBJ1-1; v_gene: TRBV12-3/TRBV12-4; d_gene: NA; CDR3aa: CASTSEGRYTEAFF; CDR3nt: TGTGCCAGCACCTCCGAGGGTCGGTACACTGAAGCTTTCTTT
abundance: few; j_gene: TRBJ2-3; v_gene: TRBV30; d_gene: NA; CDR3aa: CAWSQAGSDTQYF; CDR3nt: TGTGCCTGGAGCCAGGCGGGGTCAGATACGCAGTATTTT
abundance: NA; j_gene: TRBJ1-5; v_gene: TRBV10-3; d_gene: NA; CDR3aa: CAIAVGGASLEPQHF; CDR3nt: TGTGCCATCGCGGTCGGCGGGGCCTCCTTGGAGCCCCAGCATTTT
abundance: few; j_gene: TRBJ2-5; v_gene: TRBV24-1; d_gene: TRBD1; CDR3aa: CATSGQGGQETQYF; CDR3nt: TGTGCCACCAGTGGACAGGGGGGCCAAGAGACCCAGTACTTC
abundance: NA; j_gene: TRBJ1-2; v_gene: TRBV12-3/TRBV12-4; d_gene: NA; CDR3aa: CAGRRGMDGYTF; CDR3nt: TGTGCCGGCAGAAGGGGAATGGATGGCTACACCTTC
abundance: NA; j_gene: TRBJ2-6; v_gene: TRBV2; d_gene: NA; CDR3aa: CASTPGWESGANVLTF; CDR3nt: TGTGCCAGCACCCCTGGTTGGGAGTCTGGGGCCAACGTCCTGACTTTC
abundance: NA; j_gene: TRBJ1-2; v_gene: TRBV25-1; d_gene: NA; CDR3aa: CASRATAYYGYTF; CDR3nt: TGTGCCAGCAGGGCGACAGCTTACTATGGCTACACCTTC
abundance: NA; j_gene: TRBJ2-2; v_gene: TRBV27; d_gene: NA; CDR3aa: CASSYKGHTNTGELFF; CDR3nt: TGTGCCAGCAGTTACAAGGGTCATACGAACACCGGGGAGCTGTTTTTT
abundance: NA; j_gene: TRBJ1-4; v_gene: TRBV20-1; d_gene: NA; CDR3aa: CSARGRSGTPRGEKLFF; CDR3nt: TGCAGTGCTAGAGGCCGTTCAGGGACACCCAGAGGTGAAAAACTGTTTTTT
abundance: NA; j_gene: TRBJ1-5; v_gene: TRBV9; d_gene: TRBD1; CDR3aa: CASGTGEGNQPQHF; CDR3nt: TGTGCCAGCGGGACAGGGGAGGGCAATCAGCCCCAGCATTTT
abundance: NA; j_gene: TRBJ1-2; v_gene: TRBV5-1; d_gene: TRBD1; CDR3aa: CASSLWYRGHGYTF; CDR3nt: TGCGCCAGCAGCCTGTGGTACAGGGGACATGGCTACACCTTC
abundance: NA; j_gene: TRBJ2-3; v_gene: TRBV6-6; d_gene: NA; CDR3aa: CASSCRGRGTDTQYF; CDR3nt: TGTGCCAGCAGTTGCCGGGGTCGCGGCACAGATACGCAGTATTTT
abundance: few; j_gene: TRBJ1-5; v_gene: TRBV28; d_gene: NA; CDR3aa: CASSLFSDGNQPQHF; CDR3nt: TGTGCCAGCAGTTTATTTAGCGACGGGAATCAGCCCCAGCATTTT
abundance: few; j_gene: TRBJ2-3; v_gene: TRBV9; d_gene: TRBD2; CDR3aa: CASSGTSGGASTDTQYF; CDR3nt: TGTGCCAGCAGCGGGACTAGCGGGGGGGCCAGCACAGATACGCAGTATTTT
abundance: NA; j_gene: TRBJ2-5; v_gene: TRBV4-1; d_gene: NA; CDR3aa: CASSQDRGPPFEQYF; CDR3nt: TGCGCCAGCAGCCAAGATCGGGGGCCACCGTTTGAGCAGTACTTC
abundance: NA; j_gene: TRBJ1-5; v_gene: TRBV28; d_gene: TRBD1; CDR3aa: CASVRDRGNQPQHF; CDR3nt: TGTGCCAGCGTCAGGGACAGGGGCAATCAGCCCCAGCATTTT
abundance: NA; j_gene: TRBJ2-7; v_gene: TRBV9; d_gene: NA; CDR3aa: CASSPLERAYEQYF; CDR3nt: TGTGCCAGCAGCCCCCTTGAGAGGGCCTACGAGCAGTACTTC
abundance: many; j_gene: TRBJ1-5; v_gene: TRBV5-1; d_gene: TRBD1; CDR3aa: CASSLGAGGAQPQHF; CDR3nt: TGCGCCAGCAGCTTGGGGGCAGGGGGTGCTCAGCCCCAGCATTTT
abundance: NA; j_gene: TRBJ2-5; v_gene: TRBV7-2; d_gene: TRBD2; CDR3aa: CASRATGLSGGKTQYF; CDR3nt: TGTGCCAGCAGGGCGACTGGGTTGAGCGGGGGAAAGACCCAGTACTTC
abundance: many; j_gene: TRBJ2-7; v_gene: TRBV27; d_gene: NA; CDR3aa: CASSLFSRAPYEQYF; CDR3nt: TGTGCCAGCAGTTTATTTAGCAGGGCCCCCTACGAGCAGTACTTC
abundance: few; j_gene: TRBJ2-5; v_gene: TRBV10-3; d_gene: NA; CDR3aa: CAISAERDETQYF; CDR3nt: TGTGCCATCAGTGCGGAAAGGGATGAGACCCAGTACTTC
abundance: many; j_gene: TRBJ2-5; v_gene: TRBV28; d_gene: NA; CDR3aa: CASTQLRGGVRETQYF; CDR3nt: TGTGCCAGCACCCAACTGAGGGGGGGCGTTCGGGAGACCCAGTACTTC
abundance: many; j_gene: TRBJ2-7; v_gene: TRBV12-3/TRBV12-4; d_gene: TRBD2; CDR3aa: CASSLSPGLAVYEQYF; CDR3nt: TGTGCCAGCAGTTTATCACCGGGACTAGCGGTATACGAGCAGTACTTC
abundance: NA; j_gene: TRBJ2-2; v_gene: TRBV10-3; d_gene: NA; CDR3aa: CAISDPGGQRTGEPFF; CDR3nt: TGTGCCATCAGTGATCCGGGGGGACAGCGCACCGGGGAGCCGTTTTTT
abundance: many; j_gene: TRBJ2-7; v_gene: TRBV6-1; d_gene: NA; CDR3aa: CASVGSGVYEQYF; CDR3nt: TGTGCCAGCGTGGGCAGTGGCGTCTACGAGCAGTACTTC
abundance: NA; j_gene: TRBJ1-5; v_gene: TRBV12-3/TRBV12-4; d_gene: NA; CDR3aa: CASSLVTRGALYSNQPQHF; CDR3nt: TGTGCCAGCAGTTTAGTCACTCGGGGGGCCCTTTATAGCAATCAGCCCCAGCATTTT
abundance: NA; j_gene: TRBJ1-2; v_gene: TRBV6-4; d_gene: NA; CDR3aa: CVSSDSDPFSRGRGYGYTF; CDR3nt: TGTGTCAGCAGTGACTCTGACCCGTTTAGCCGCGGCAGGGGCTATGGCTACACCTTC
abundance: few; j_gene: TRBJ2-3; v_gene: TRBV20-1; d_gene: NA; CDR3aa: CSARSPPGRGSTDTQYF; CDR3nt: TGCAGTGCTAGATCCCCCCCGGGCAGGGGCAGCACAGATACGCAGTATTTT
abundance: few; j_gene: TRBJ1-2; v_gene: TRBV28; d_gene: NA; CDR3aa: CASSFTRGQGYGYTF; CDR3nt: TGTGCCAGCAGTTTTACCCGGGGCCAAGGCTATGGCTACACCTTC
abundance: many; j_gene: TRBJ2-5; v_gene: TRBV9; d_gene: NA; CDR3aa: CASSVESGAETQYF; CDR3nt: TGTGCCAGCAGCGTAGAGTCAGGGGCAGAGACCCAGTACTTC
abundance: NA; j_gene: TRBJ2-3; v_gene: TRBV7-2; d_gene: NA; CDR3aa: CASSGGQPLTDTQYF; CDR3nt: TGCGCCAGCAGTGGTGGACAGCCACTCACAGATACGCAGTATTTT
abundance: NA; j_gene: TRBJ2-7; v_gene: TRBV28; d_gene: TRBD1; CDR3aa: CASSTTGDHEQYF; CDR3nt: TGTGCCAGCAGCACGACAGGGGACCACGAGCAGTACTTC
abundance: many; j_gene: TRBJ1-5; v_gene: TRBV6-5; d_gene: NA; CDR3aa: CASSVTGPNQPQHF; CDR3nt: TGTGCCAGCAGTGTCACAGGGCCCAATCAGCCCCAGCATTTT
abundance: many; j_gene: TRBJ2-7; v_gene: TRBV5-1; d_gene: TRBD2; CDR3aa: CASSQTGRDYEQYF; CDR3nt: TGCGCCAGCAGTCAAACCGGGAGGGACTACGAGCAGTACTTC
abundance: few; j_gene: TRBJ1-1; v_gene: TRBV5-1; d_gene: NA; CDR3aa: CASGPGDTEAFF; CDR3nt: TGCGCCAGCGGGCCTGGAGACACTGAAGCTTTCTTT
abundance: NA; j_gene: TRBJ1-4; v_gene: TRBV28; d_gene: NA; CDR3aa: CASSTPQAPVKLFF; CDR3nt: TGTGCCAGCAGTACACCACAGGCTCCCGTAAAACTGTTTTTT
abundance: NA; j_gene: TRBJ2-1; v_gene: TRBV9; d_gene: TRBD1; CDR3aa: CASSVDRGRYNEQFF; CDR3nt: TGTGCCAGCAGCGTGGACAGGGGCCGGTACAATGAGCAGTTCTTC
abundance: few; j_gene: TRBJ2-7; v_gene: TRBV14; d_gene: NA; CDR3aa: CASSLAWDPGSEQYF; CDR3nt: TGTGCCAGCAGCCTCGCATGGGACCCAGGGTCCGAGCAGTACTTC
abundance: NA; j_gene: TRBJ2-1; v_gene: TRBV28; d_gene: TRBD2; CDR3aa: CASRGSSGGSYNEQFF; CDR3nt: TGTGCCAGCAGGGGGTCTTCGGGGGGGTCCTACAATGAGCAGTTCTTC
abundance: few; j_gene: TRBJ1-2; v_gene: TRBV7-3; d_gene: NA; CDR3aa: CAQNRGAGYTF; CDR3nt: TGTGCCCAAAATCGGGGAGCGGGCTACACCTTC
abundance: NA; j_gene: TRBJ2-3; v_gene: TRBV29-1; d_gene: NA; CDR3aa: CSVTSGDATDTQYF; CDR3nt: TGCAGCGTTACTTCAGGGGACGCCACAGATACGCAGTATTTT
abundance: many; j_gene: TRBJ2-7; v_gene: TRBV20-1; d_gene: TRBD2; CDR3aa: CSARATSGGGAYEQYF; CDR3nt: TGCAGTGCTAGAGCCACATCAGGCGGGGGGGCCTACGAGCAGTACTTC
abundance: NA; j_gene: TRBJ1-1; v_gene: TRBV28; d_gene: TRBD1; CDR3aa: CASSSYRGPYTEAFF; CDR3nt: TGTGCCAGCAGTTCGTACAGGGGACCTTACACTGAAGCTTTCTTT